This T cell receptor beta chain was observed in a study of monozygotic twins with inflammatory bowel disease. TCRdb reprocessed the 5' RACE reads, with one entry per CDR3 protein and no DNA. Its listing shows fewer than 450,000 distinct CDR3 sequences. The source material was blood. This sequence was found in a human donor with ulcerative colitis or Crohn's disease, or a healthy co-twin of an affected twin (not recorded which).

CDR3 protein: CASKRTGKNTEAFF. The V call is TRBV6-2 or TRBV6-3, the J call TRBJ1-1; TCRdb's D call, TRBD1, is unchecked because there is no DNA. This CDR3 has 14 residues. The germline CDR1 and CDR2 sequences are MNHEY and SVGEGT.